A single sample is the source of the 27 T cell receptor beta chains below, sequenced in a study of control samples from healthy donors and cancer patients (dated by TCRdb to the early 2020s). Library method: the immunoSEQ multiplex PCR assay. Sourced from immuneACCESS, this table was stored by TCRdb with only in-frame sequences that have V and J called. A share of the clones is absent; for the studies checked, an unresolved V gene accounts for under half, and the remainder has no known explanation. Within this sample are roughly 80,000 clones, with over 80% of them counted one time only. Jointly, the top ten make up almost 6% of the sample. The material sequenced was blood. These receptors were obtained from an older woman in good health.

The gene calls are TRBV6-2 or TRBV6-3 and TRBJ2-3, with D perhaps matching TRBD1 or TRBD2 (6 bases each). CDR1 is MNHEY and CDR2 is SVGEGT in the germline V gene. Trimming removed 4 bases at V and 2 bases at J, with 19 bases between. The CDR3 sequence is 17 residues long. The CDR3 reads CASSWGSGGGYTDTQYF. Written as DNA, the CDR3 is TGTGCCAGCAGTTGGGGGAGCGGAGGGGGGTACACAGATACGCAGTATTTT.

The V and J genes are TRBV5-1 and TRBJ2-2, with 10 nucleotides matching TRBD1. This CDR3 comprises 16 residues. Germline V gene sequence: CDR1 SGHRS, CDR2 YFSETQ. Germline trimming cut 0 bases from V and 4 bases from J; bases unmatched to any gene: 3. The CDR3 loop reads CASSLGGTGATGELFF. For the CDR3, the DNA is TGCGCCAGCAGCTTGGGGGGGACAGGGGCCACCGGGGAGCTGTTTTTT.

The gene calls are TRBV10-3 and TRBJ2-1; 13 bases fit TRBD2. Germline CDR1 is ENHRY and CDR2 is SYGVKD. This CDR3 contains 16 residues. The ends lost 5 bases at V and 10 bases at J; junction bases unmatched: 11. Here the CDR3 reads CAISTTGTSGAREQFF. DNA for the CDR3: TGTGCCATCAGTACTACCGGGACTAGCGGGGCCCGGGAGCAGTTCTTC.

The chain has TRBV5-1 and TRBJ2-1, with TRBD2 matching 10 bases. The V segment lost 1 base and the J segment 14 bases; nucleotides outside the gene matches: 6. Germline V gene sequence: CDR1 SGHRS, CDR2 YFSETQ. The length of the CDR3 is 13 residues. The CDR3 sequence is CASSLQREGRKFF. CDR3 in DNA: TGCGCCAGCAGCTTGCAGCGGGAGGGCCGAAAGTTCTTC. Variable domain in full (rest from reference TRBV5-1 and TRBJ2-1): KAGVTQTPRYLIKTRGQQVTLSCSPISGHRSVSWYQQTPGQGLQFLFEYFSETQRNKGNFPGRFSGRQFSNSRSEMNVSTLELGDSALYLCASSLQREGRKFFGPGTRLTVL.

The chain has TRBV9 and TRBJ2-5; 8 bases agree with TRBD2. From germline, CDR1 is SGDLS and CDR2 YYNGEE. The trim removed 4 bases at V and 1 base at J, leaving 6 bases unmatched. This CDR3 spans 15 amino acids. The CDR3 spells CASSTLAGPQETQYF. As DNA, the CDR3 is TGTGCCAGCAGCACCTTAGCGGGGCCCCAAGAGACCCAGTACTTC.

This chain links TRBV6-5 with TRBJ2-1; the match to TRBD2 covers 8 bases. After removal of 6 bases from V and 0 bases from J, the junction contained 4 bases not matched to a gene. The CDR3 is 15 amino acids. Per the germline V gene, CDR1 is MNHEY and CDR2 is SVGAGI. The CDR3 protein is CASSIAGSSYNEQFF. The CDR3 DNA reads TGTGCCAGCAGCATAGCGGGAAGCTCCTACAATGAGCAGTTCTTC.

This clone was detected a few times. The chain carries TRBV7-8 and TRBJ1-1; 10 bases line up with TRBD1. V gave up 4 bases and J gave up 1 base; unmatched junction bases: 0. The germline V gene has CDR1 SGHVS and CDR2 FQNEAQ. The CDR3 length is 14 residues. In DNA form, the CDR3 reads TGTGCCAGCAGCTGGACAGGGGGGAACACTGAAGCTTTCTTT. This codes for CASSWTGGNTEAFF.

This rearrangement joins TRBV28 to TRBJ1-5; 7 bases agree with TRBD1. CDR3 length: 15 residues. With V trimmed by 6 bases and J by 4 bases, 9 bases remained unmatched. Germline CDR1 reads MDHEN; CDR2 reads SYDVKM. CDR3 amino acids: CASRLGGEPNQPQHF. The CDR3 DNA follows: TGTGCCAGCAGACTAGGGGGCGAGCCTAATCAGCCCCAGCATTTT. Complete variable domain (other parts from reference TRBV28 and TRBJ1-5): DVKVTQSSRYLVKRTGEKVFLECVQDMDHENMFWYRQDPGLGLRLIYFSYDVKMKEKGDIPEGYSVSREKKERFSLILESASTNQTSMYLCASRLGGEPNQPQHFGDGTRLSIL.

Concerning this clone itself: Its ends do not fully match the called genes, so a read error is possible. This chain links TRBV11-2 with TRBJ1-3; D remains unclear. This CDR3 has 14 amino acids. CDR1 is SGHAT, CDR2 FQNNGV, per germline. The CDR3 region is CASSIDRSGNTIYF. In nucleotides, the CDR3 is TGTGCCAGCAGCATAGATAGGTCTGGAAACACCATATATTTT.

The chain couples TRBV6-5 to TRBJ2-5; 7 bases are a match to TRBD1. The V gene's germline CDR1 is MNHEY and CDR2 SVGAGI. V lost 4 bases, J lost 4 bases, and 3 bases stayed unmatched. The CDR3 runs 13 residues. For the CDR3, the DNA is TGTGCCAGCAGTTTACAGGGGTTAGAGACCCAGTACTTC. It yields the protein CASSLQGLETQYF.

The genes are TRBV19 and TRBJ1-2; D gene unclear. The length of the CDR3 is 12 residues. Deletions cut 5 bases from V and 8 bases from J, with 12 bases between. Germline lookup yields CDR1 LNHDA and CDR2 SQIVND (reference sequence). The CDR3 reads CASSSSTWGYTF. CDR3 DNA sequence: TGTGCCAGTAGTTCCTCGACCTGGGGCTACACCTTC.

This sequence joins TRBV9 and TRBJ2-2; the D gene is possibly TRBD2 (5 bases). The CDR3 has 14 residues. Germline-derived CDR1 and CDR2 are SGDLS and YYNGEE. V was trimmed by 3 bases and J by 5 bases, leaving 11 bases between them. In DNA form, the CDR3 reads TGTGCCAGCAGCGGTGGGGAGATAACCGGGGAGCTGTTTTTT. Protein: CASSGGEITGELFF.

Written as DNA, the CDR3 is TGTGCCAGCAGCCAAGACTATAACAATGAGCAGTTCTTC. It codes for CASSQDYNNEQFF. J is TRBJ2-1 and V is TRBV14; D ambiguous. The germline gives CDR1 SGHDN, CDR2 FVKESK. The CDR3 runs 13 residues. Deletions cut 0 bases from V and 5 bases from J, with 5 bases between.

The V call is TRBV6-1, the J call TRBJ1-1; D is perhaps TRBD1 (5 bases). The CDR3 length is 14 residues. Germline V gene data show CDR1 as MNHNS and CDR2 as SASEGT. Trimming took 3 bases from V and 6 from J, leaving 14 bases between them. CDR3 bases: TGTGCCAGCAGTGAGGGGAGGTTGGGGGCTGAAGCTTTCTTT. Translation: CASSEGRLGAEAFF.

The chain has TRBV4-2 and TRBJ1-6; maybe TRBD1 (5 bases). Trimming shortened V by 4 bases and J by 8 bases, and 18 bases separated the two germline ends. Per germline, CDR1 LGHNA and CDR2 YNFKEQ. This CDR3 region has 16 residues. CDR3: CASSPETGGKYSPLHF. DNA of the CDR3: TGTGCCAGCAGCCCTGAAACAGGCGGTAAATATTCACCCCTCCACTTT.

The sample holds one count of this clone. This chain joins TRBV10-2 and TRBJ2-1; D ambiguous. CDR1 and CDR2 from the germline V gene are WSHSY and SAAADI. CDR3 length equals 11 residues. With 10 bases removed from V and 7 bases from J, the gap between germline ends came to 11 bases. The CDR3 nucleotides are TGCGCCACCACGGCCATGAATGAGCAGTTCTTC. Amino acid sequence: CATTAMNEQFF.

V gene TRBV2 combines with J gene TRBJ2-7; D possibly corresponds to TRBD1 (6 bases). Trimming shortened V by 4 bases and J by 7 bases, and 14 bases separated the two germline ends. Per the germline V gene, CDR1 is SNHLY and CDR2 is FYNNEI. CDR3 length: 13 amino acids. As DNA, the CDR3 is TGTGCCAGCAGTGGAGGGGACAAGAGGGAGCAGTACTTC. It translates to CASSGGDKREQYF.

V is TRBV12-3 or TRBV12-4 and J is TRBJ1-2; D possibly corresponds to TRBD1 (6 bases). The CDR3 loop spans 13 amino acids. V lost 7 bases and J lost 6, with 15 bases in between. CDR3 nucleotide sequence: TGTGCCAGCACCCCAACAGGGATGGATGGCTACACCTTC. This codes for CASTPTGMDGYTF.

This chain uses TRBV5-1 with TRBJ2-7, with 12 positions matching TRBD2. The CDR3 loop spans 17 amino acids. V was pared by 4 bases and J by 1 base, with 9 bases of the junction left unmatched. CDR1 and CDR2 (germline): SGHRS, YFSETQ. The CDR3 DNA sequence: TGCGCCAGCAGCGGGGAGGCTAGCGGGAGGGAATCCTACGAGCAGTACTTC. It codes for CASSGEASGRESYEQYF. The full variable domain, in which reference TRBV5-1 and TRBJ2-7 provide the parts outside the CDR3, is KAGVTQTPRYLIKTRGQQVTLSCSPISGHRSVSWYQQTPGQGLQFLFEYFSETQRNKGNFPGRFSGRQFSNSRSEMNVSTLELGDSALYLCASSGEASGRESYEQYFGPGTRLTVT.

The chain is built from TRBV28 and TRBJ1-2; D not certain. The CDR3 totals 12 residues. V was trimmed by 6 bases and J by 1 base, leaving 6 bases between them. Germline V gene data show CDR1 as MDHEN and CDR2 as SYDVKM. The CDR3 loop is CASRSGNYGYTF. In nucleotides, the CDR3 is TGTGCCAGCAGGTCGGGTAACTATGGCTACACCTTC.

The chain is built from TRBV6-5 and TRBJ2-7, with D perhaps matching TRBD2 (6 bases). The CDR3 spans 13 residues. The germline V gene has CDR1 MNHEY and CDR2 SVGAGI. The ends were cut back, 11 bases at V and 1 base at J, with 15 bases in the middle. CDR3 coding DNA: TGTGCCGCCCAAGCGGGTACGTCCTACGAGCAGTACTTC. It specifies CAAQAGTSYEQYF.

CDR3 in amino acids: CASSPRNSGRFHNEQFF. As DNA, the CDR3 is TGTGCCAGCAGCCCTCGAAATAGCGGGAGATTTCACAATGAGCAGTTCTTC. The chain recombines TRBV7-9 with TRBJ2-1; 9 nucleotides match TRBD2. CDR1 and CDR2 from the germline V gene are SEHNR and FQNEAQ (reference sequence). V shed 5 bases, J shed 5 bases, and the junction held 13 bases outside the gene matches. The CDR3 runs to 17 residues.

V gene TRBV6-2 or TRBV6-3 combines with J gene TRBJ1-2, with 7 bases identical to TRBD1. Germline assignment: CDR1 MNHEY and CDR2 SVGEGT. V was pared by 6 bases and J by 4 bases, with 8 bases of the junction left unmatched. There are 14 residues in the CDR3. CDR3 coding DNA: TGTGCCAGCAGGCCTACAGGGGCGGGCTATGGCTACACCTTC. Amino acid sequence: CASRPTGAGYGYTF.

The V and J genes are TRBV24-1 and TRBJ2-5; D may be TRBD2 (6 bases). The ends were cut back, 4 bases at V and 13 bases at J, with 21 bases in the middle. The germline V gene has CDR1 KGHDR and CDR2 SFDVKD. CDR3 length: 14 residues. The CDR3 reads CATSDLAGAGGPYF. The DNA of the CDR3 is TGTGCCACCAGTGACCTCGCCGGAGCGGGCGGTCCGTACTTC.

This chain uses TRBV29-1 with TRBJ2-2; D remains ambiguous. Germline V CDR1 and CDR2: SQVTM, ANQGSEA. The CDR3 sequence is 14 residues long. V was pared by 2 bases and J by 5 bases, with 12 bases between. The CDR3 loop is CSVEYSARTGELFF. The CDR3 nucleotides read TGCAGCGTTGAATACTCAGCTAGGACCGGGGAGCTGTTTTTT.

V usage is TRBV24-1 and J usage is TRBJ2-3; D is perhaps TRBD2 (6 bases). The ends were cut back, 1 base at V and 0 bases at J, with 10 bases in the middle. CDR1 is KGHDR and CDR2 is SFDVKD in the germline V gene. The CDR3 sequence is 16 residues long. DNA of the CDR3: TGTGCCACCAGTGATTTCTTGCGGGGTAGCACAGATACGCAGTATTTT. This encodes CATSDFLRGSTDTQYF.

The J gene is TRBJ1-2, the V gene TRBV2, with 7 bases fitting TRBD1. In germline, CDR1 is SNHLY, CDR2 FYNNEI. CDR3 length: 14 amino acids. The junction had 8 bases not matched to a gene; V was cut back by 6 bases and J by 4 bases. This chain's CDR3 is CASRGDSPIYGYTF. CDR3 nucleotides: TGTGCCAGCAGAGGGGACAGCCCGATCTATGGCTACACCTTC.